This T cell receptor (beta chain) was sequenced during a study of identical twins. The CDR3 sequence is 18 residues long. TCRdb used MiXCR to reprocess the 5' RACE reads, holding one entry per CDR3 protein. Here the sample spans about 530,000 distinct CDR3 sequences, 20% to 25% being singletons. These data were likewise used in another study, on yellow fever vaccine responses in identical twins.

Sequencing was performed on CD4+ T cells sorted from blood. The chain is built from TRBV21-1 and TRBJ2-1; the tabulated D call, TRBD2, remains unverified against the DNA. TRBV21-1 has pseudogene status. The receptor was isolated from a woman aged 18-29 years in good health. This chain's CDR3 is CASPLEGVWEGGYNEQFF. CDR3 nucleotides: TGTGCCAGCCCCCTCGAGGGAGTGTGGGAGGGGGGCTACAATGAGCAGTTCTTC.